This T cell receptor beta chain was captured in a study of T cell repertoires in cytomegalovirus infection. Looking at the study overall: Used in the study were CMV epitopes, some recently identified and HLA-C-restricted, others well-studied and HLA-B-restricted. Public TCR beta signature analysis indicated the presence of both CMV infection and matching HLA type.

Study conclusions and caveats: Ex vivo, HLA-C-restricted CMV-specific TCR beta clonotypes prevailed over the rest of the response. The cumulative frequency of public TCR beta families distinguished individuals who carried CMV together with the relevant HLA.

The germline V gene encodes CDR1 MGHRA and CDR2 YSYEKL. Trimming took off 1 base at V and 0 bases at J, with 14 bases between the two ends. The CDR3 is 17 amino acids. One entry per CDR3 protein results from TCRdb running MiXCR on the reads. The sample lists about 830,000 distinct CDR3 sequences; roughly 33% were seen once. This clonotype was recorded a few times. What it binds is unknown. This sequence joins TRBV4-1 and TRBJ2-3; D is undetermined. This TCR was recovered from a human donor in good health (CMV status not recorded). Some clones in this sample may be carry-over from other donors' samples. Specimen: cultured CD8+ T cells from PBMCs, collected from culture after CMV antigen stimulation. CDR3 coding DNA: TGCGCCAGCAGCCAAGGTCTGCAGCCGATTAGCACAGATACGCAGTATTTT. Protein product: CASSQGLQPISTDTQYF.